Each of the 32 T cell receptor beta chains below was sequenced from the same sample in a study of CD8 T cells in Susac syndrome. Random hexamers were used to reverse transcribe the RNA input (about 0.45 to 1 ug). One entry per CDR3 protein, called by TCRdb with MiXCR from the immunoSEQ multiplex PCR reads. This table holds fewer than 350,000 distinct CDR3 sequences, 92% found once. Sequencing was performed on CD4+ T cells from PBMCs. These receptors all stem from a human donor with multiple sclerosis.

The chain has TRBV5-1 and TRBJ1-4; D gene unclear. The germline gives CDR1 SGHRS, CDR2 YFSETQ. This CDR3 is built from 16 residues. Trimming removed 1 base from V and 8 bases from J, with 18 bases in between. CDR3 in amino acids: CASSLSLAQPPEKLFF. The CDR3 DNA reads TGCGCCAGCAGCTTGAGCTTGGCACAACCGCCGGAAAAACTGTTTTTT.

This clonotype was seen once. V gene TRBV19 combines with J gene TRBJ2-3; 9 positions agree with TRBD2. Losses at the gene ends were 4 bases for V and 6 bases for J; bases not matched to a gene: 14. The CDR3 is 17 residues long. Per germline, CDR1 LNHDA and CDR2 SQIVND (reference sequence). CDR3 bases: TGTGCCAGTAGTACCCCCCTTCTAGCGGGATACACGGATACGCAGTATTTT. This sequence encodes CASSTPLLAGYTDTQYF. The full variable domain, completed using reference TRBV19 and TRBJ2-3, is DGGITQSPKYLFRKEGQNVTLSCEQNLNHDAMYWYRQDPGQGLRLIYYSQIVNDFQKGDIAEGYSVSREKKESFPLTVTSAQKNPTAFYLCASSTPLLAGYTDTQYFGPGTRLTVL.

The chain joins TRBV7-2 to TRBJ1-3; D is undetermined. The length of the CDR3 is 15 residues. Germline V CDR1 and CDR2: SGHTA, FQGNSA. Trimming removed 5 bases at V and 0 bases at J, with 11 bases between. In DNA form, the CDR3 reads TGTGCCAGCAGCCCAGAGGTCGGCTCTGGAAACACCATATATTTT. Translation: CASSPEVGSGNTIYF.

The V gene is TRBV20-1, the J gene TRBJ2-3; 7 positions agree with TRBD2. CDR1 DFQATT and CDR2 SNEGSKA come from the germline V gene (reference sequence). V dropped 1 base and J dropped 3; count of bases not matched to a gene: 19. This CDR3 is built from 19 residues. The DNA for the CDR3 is TGCAGTGCTAGAGCATCCCCCCTACGGGGGAGGGCCAATACAGATACGCAGTATTTT. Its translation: CSARASPLRGRANTDTQYF.

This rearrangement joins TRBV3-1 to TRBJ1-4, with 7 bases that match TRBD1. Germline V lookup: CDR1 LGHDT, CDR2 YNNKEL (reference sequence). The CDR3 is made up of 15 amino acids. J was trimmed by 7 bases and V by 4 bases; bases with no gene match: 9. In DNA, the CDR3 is TGTGCCAGCAGCCTTACCAGACAGGGAGGTGAAAAACTGTTTTTT. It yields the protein CASSLTRQGGEKLFF.

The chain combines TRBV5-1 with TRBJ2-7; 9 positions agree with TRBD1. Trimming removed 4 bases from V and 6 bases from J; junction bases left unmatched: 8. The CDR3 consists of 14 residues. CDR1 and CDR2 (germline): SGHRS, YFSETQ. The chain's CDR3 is CASSATRTGAEQYF. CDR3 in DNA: TGCGCCAGCAGCGCCACTAGGACAGGGGCCGAGCAGTACTTC.

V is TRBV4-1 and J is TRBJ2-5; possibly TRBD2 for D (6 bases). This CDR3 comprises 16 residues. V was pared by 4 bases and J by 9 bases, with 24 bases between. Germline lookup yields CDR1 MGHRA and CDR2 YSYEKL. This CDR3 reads CASSPPIGGVSPAQYF. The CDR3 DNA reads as TGCGCCAGCAGCCCTCCAATAGGAGGGGTCTCCCCTGCCCAGTACTTC.

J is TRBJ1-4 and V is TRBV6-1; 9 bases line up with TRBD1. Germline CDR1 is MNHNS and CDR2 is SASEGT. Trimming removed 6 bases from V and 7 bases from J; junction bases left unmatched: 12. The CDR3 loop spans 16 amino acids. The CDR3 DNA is TGTGCCAGCAGCGGATGGACGGACAGGGGCGGTGAAAAACTGTTTTTT. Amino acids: CASSGWTDRGGEKLFF.

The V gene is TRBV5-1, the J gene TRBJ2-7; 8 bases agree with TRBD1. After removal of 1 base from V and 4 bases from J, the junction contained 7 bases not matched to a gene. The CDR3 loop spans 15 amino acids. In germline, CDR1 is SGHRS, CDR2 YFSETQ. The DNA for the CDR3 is TGCGCCAGCAGCTTGTCCCAGGGGGCGAGGTACGAGCAGTACTTC. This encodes CASSLSQGARYEQYF.

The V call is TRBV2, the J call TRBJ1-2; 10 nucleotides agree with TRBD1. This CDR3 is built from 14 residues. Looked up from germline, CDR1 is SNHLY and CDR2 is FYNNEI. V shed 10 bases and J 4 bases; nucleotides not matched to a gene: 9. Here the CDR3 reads CATTRDRGFYGYTF. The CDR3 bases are TGTGCCACCACCCGGGACAGGGGATTCTATGGCTACACCTTC.

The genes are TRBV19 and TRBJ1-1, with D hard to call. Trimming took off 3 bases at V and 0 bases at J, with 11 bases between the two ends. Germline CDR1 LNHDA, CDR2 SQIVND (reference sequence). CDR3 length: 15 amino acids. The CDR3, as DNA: TGTGCCAGTAGTATCGAGGTCAGATTGAACACTGAAGCTTTCTTT. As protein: CASSIEVRLNTEAFF.

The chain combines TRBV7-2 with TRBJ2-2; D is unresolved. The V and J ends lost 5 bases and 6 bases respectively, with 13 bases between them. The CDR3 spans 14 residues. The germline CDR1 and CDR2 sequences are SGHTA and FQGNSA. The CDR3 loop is CASSPLMVSGELFF. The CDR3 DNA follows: TGTGCCAGCAGCCCTCTAATGGTTTCCGGGGAGCTGTTTTTT.

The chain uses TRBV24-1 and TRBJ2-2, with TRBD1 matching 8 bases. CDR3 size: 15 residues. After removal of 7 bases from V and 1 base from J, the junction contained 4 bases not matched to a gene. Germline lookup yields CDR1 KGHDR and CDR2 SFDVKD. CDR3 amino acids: CATRRGQGNTGELFF. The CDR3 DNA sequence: TGTGCCACCAGGCGCGGACAGGGGAACACCGGGGAGCTGTTTTTT.

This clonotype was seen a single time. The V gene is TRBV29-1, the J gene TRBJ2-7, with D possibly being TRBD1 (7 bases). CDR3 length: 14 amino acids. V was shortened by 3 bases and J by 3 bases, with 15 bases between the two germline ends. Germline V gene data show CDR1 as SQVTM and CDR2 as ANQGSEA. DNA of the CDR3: TGCAGCGTTGATCTCGCAGGGGGGAGCTACGAGCAGTACTTC. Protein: CSVDLAGGSYEQYF.

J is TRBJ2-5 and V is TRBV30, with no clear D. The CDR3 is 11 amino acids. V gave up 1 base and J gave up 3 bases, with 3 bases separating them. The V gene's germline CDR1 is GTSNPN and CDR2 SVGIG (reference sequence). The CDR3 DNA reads TGTGCCTGGAGTGCCAAAGAGACCCAGTACTTC. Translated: CAWSAKETQYF. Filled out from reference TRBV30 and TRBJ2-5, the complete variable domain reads SQTIHQWPATLVQPVGSPLSLECTVEGTSNPNLYWYRQAAGRGLQLLFYSVGIGQISSEVPQNLSASRPQDRQFILSSKKLLLSDSGFYLCAWSAKETQYFGPGTRLLVL.

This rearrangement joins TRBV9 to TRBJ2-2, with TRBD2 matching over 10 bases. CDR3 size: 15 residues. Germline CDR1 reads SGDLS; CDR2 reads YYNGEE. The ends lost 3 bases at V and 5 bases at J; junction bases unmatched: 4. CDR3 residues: CASSAQTSGTGELFF. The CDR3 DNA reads TGTGCCAGCAGCGCACAGACTAGCGGGACCGGGGAGCTGTTTTTT. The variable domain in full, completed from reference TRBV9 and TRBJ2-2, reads DSGVTQTPKHLITATGQRVTLRCSPRSGDLSVYWYQQSLDQGLQFLIQYYNGEERAKGNILERFSAQQFPDLHSELNLSSLELGDSALYFCASSAQTSGTGELFFGEGSRLTVL.

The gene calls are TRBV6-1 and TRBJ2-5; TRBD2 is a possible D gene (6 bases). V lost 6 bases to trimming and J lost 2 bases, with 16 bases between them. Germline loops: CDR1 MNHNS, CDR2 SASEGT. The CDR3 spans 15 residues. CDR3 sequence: CASRGTLSPQETQYF. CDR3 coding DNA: TGTGCCAGCAGAGGGACTCTAAGCCCTCAAGAGACCCAGTACTTC.

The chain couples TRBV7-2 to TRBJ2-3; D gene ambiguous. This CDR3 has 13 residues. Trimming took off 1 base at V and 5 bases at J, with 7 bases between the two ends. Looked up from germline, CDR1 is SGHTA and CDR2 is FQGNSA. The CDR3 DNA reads TGTGCCAGCAGCTTAGGCCTAATAGATACGCAGTATTTT. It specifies CASSLGLIDTQYF.

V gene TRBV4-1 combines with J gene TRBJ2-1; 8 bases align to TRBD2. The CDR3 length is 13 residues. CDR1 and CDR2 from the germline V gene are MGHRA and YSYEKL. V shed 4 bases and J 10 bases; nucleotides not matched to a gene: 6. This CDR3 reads CASSLMRGVEQFF. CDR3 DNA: TGCGCCAGCAGCCTAATGCGGGGGGTCGAGCAGTTCTTC.

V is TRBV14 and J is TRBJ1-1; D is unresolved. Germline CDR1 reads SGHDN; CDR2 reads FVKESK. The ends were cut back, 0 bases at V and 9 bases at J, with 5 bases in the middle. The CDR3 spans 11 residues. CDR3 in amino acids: CASSQDNKAFF. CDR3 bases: TGTGCCAGCAGCCAAGACAATAAAGCTTTCTTT.

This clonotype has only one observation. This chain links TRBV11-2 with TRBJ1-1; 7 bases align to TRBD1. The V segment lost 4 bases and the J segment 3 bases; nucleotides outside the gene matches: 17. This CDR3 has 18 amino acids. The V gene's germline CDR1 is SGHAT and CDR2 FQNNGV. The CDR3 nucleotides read TGTGCCAGCAGCTCCCGAGGGGTGCGTCGCGACAGGGACACTGAAGCTTTCTTT. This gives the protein CASSSRGVRRDRDTEAFF.

The CDR3 DNA is TGTGCCAGCAGGGCTAGCGGGAGGTATAAGACCCAGTACTTC. Encoded protein: CASRASGRYKTQYF. V usage is TRBV3-1 and J usage is TRBJ2-5; 11 positions agree with TRBD2. The CDR3 has 14 amino acids. The germline V gene encodes CDR1 LGHDT and CDR2 YNNKEL (reference sequence). Losses at the gene ends were 6 bases for V and 6 bases for J; bases not matched to a gene: 6.

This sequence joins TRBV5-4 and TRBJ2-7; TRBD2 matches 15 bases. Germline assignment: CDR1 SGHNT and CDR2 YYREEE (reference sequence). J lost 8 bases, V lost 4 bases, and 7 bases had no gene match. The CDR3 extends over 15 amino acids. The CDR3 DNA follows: TGTGCCAGCAGCAACGGACTAGCGGGAGGGCCCCAGCAGTACTTC. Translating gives CASSNGLAGGPQQYF. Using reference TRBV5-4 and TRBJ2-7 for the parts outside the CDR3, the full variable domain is ETGVTQSPTHLIKTRGQQVTLRCSSQSGHNTVSWYQQALGQGPQFIFQYYREEENGRGNFPPRFSGLQFPNYSSELNVNALELDDSALYLCASSNGLAGGPQQYFGPGTRLTVT.

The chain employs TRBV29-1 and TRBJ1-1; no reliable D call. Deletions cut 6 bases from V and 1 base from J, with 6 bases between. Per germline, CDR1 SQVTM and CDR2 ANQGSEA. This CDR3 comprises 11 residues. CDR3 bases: TGCAGCGTGTTAGGGAACACTGAAGCTTTCTTT. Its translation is CSVLGNTEAFF.

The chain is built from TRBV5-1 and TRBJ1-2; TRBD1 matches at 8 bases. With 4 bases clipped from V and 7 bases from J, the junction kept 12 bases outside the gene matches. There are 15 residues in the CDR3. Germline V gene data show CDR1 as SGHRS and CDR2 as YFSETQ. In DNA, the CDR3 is TGCGCCAGCAGCCCGACGGACAGGGAGAATCGTGGCTACACCTTC. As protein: CASSPTDRENRGYTF. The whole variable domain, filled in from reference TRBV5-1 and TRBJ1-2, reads KAGVTQTPRYLIKTRGQQVTLSCSPISGHRSVSWYQQTPGQGLQFLFEYFSETQRNKGNFPGRFSGRQFSNSRSEMNVSTLELGDSALYLCASSPTDRENRGYTFGSGTRLTVV.

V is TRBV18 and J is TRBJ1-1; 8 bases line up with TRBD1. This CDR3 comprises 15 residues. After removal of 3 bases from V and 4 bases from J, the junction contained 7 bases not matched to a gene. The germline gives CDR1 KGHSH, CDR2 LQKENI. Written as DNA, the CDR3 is TGTGCCAGCTCACCCTTTCAGGGGGCGGCCACTGAAGCTTTCTTT. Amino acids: CASSPFQGAATEAFF.

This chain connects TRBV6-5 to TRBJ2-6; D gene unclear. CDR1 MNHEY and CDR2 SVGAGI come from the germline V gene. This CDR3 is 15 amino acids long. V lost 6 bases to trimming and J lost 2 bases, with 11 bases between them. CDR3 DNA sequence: TGTGCCAGCAGCCCCGGACCTACTGGGGCCAACGTCCTGACTTTC. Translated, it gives CASSPGPTGANVLTF.

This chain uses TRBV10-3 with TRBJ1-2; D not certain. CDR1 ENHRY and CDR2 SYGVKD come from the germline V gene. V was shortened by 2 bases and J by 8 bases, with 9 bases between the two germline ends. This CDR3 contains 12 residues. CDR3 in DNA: TGTGCCATCAGTGAGGCGACCGAGGGCTACACCTTC. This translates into CAISEATEGYTF.

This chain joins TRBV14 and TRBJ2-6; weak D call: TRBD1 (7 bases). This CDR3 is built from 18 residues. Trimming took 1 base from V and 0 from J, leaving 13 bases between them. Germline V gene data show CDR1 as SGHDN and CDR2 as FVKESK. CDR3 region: CASSQGQGLYSGANVLTF. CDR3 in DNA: TGTGCCAGCAGCCAAGGACAGGGACTGTACTCTGGGGCCAACGTCCTGACTTTC.

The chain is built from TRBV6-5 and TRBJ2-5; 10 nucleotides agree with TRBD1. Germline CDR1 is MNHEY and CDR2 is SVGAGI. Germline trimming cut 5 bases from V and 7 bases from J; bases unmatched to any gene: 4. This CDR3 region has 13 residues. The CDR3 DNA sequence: TGTGCCAGCAGTACGGACAGGGGGGGGACCCAGTACTTC. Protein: CASSTDRGGTQYF.

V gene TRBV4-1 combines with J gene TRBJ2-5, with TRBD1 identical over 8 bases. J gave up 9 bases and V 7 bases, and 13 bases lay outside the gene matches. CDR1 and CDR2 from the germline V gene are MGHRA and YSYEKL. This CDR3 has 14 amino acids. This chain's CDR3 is CASTLRTGREPQYF. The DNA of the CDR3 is TGCGCCAGCACCCTGAGGACAGGGAGAGAACCCCAGTACTTC.

CDR3 DNA sequence: TGTGCCAGCATCAGGGGGCTTAACACTGAAGCTTTCTTT. It is translated as CASIRGLNTEAFF. The rearrangement uses TRBV6-6 and TRBJ1-1; 8 nucleotides align to TRBD1. The CDR3 runs 13 residues. V gave up 7 bases and J gave up 2 bases; unmatched junction bases: 3. CDR1 and CDR2 (germline): MNHNY, SVGAGI (reference sequence).